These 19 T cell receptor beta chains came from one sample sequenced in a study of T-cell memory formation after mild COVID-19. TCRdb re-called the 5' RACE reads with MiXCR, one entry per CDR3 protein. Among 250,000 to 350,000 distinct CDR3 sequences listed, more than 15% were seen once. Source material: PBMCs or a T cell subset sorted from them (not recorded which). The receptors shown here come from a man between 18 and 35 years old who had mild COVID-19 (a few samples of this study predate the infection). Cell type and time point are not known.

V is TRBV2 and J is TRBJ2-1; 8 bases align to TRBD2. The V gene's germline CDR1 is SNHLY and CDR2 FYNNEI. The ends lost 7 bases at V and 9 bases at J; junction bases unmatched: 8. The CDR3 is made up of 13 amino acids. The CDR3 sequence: CASKRGTDSEQFF. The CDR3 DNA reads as TGTGCCAGCAAGCGGGGGACTGACAGTGAGCAGTTCTTC. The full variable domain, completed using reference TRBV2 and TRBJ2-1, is EPEVTQTPSHQVTQMGQEVILRCVPISNHLYFYWYRQILGQKVEFLVSFYNNEISEKSEIFDDQFSVERPDGSNFTLKIRSTKLEDSAMYFCASKRGTDSEQFFGPGTRLTVL.

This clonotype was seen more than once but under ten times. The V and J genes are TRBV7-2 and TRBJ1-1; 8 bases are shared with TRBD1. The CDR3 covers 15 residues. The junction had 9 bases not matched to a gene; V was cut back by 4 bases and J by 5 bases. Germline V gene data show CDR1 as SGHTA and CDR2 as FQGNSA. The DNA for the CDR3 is TGTGCCAGCAGCTCCGGACAGGGCGGAATTACTGAAGCTTTCTTT. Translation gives CASSSGQGGITEAFF.

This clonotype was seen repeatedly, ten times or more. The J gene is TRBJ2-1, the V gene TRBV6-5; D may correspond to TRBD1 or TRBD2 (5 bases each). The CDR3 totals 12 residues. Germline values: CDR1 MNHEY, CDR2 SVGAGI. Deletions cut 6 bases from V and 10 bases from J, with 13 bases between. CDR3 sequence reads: CASSITGGEQFF. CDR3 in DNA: TGTGCCAGCAGCATAACAGGAGGAGAGCAGTTCTTC.

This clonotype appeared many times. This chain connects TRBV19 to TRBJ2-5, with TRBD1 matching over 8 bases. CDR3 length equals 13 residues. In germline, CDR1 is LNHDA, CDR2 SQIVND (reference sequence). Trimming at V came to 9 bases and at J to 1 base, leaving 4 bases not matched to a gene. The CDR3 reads CASRGQAQETQYF. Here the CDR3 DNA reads TGTGCCAGCAGGGGACAGGCCCAAGAGACCCAGTACTTC.

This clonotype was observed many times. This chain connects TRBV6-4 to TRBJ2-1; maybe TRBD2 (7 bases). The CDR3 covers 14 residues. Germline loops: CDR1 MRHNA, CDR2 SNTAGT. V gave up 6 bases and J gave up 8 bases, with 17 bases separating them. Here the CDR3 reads CASSSAGEGDEQFF. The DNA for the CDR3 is TGTGCCAGCAGCTCGGCGGGGGAGGGGGATGAGCAGTTCTTC.

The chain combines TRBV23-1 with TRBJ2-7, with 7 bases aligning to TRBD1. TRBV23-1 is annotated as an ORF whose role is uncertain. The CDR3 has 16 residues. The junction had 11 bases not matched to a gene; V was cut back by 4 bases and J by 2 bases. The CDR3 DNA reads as TGCGCCAGCAGTCCAGGCCCGGGACAGTTCCCCTACGAGCAGTACGTC. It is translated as CASSPGPGQFPYEQYV.

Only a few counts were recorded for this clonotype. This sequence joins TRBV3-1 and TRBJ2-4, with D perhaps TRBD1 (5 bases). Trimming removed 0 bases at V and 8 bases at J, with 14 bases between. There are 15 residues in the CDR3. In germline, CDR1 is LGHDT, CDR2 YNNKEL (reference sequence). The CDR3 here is CASSQEPQTVHIQYF. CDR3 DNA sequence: TGTGCCAGCAGCCAAGAGCCTCAGACAGTTCACATTCAGTACTTC.

CDR3 nucleotide sequence: TGTGCCATCCAACAGGGGAACAATCAGCCCCAGCATTTT. The encoded protein is CAIQQGNNQPQHF. The chain carries TRBV6-2 or TRBV6-3 and TRBJ1-5; 7 nucleotides align to TRBD1. Germline assignment: CDR1 MNHEY and CDR2 SVGEGT. Trimming removed 10 bases from V and 3 bases from J; junction bases left unmatched: 6. The CDR3 is 13 residues long.

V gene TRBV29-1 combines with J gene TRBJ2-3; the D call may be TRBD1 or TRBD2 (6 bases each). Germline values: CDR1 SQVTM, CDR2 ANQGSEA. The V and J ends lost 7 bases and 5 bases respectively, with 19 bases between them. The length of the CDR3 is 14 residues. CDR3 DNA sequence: TGCAGCGGGATACAGGGCCGGGGGTTAGATACGCAGTATTTT. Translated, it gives CSGIQGRGLDTQYF.

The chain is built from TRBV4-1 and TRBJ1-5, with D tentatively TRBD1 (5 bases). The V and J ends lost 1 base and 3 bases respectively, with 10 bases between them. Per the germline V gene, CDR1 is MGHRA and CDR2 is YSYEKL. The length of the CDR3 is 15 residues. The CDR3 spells CASSQGPGINQPQHF. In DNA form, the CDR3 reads TGCGCCAGCAGCCAAGGGCCAGGGATCAATCAGCCCCAGCATTTT.

CDR3: CASSPVAGGHTDTQYF. For the CDR3, the DNA is TGTGCCAGCAGCCCAGTAGCGGGGGGGCACACAGATACGCAGTATTTT. The chain has TRBV6-5 and TRBJ2-3; 11 bases are shared with TRBD2. In germline, CDR1 is MNHEY, CDR2 SVGAGI. With 6 bases clipped from V and 2 bases from J, the junction kept 7 bases outside the gene matches. The CDR3 runs 16 residues.

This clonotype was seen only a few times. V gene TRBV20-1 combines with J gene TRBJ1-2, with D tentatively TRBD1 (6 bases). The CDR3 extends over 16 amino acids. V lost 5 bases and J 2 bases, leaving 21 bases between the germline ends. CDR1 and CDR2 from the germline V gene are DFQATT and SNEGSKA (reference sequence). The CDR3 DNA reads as TGCAGTGCTCCACCTGGGGGGGCAGGGGAAAACTATGGCTACACCTTC. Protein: CSAPPGGAGENYGYTF.

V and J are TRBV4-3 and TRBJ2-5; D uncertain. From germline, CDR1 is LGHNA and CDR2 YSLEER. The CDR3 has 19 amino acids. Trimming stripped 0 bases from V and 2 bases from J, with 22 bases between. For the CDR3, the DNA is TGCGCCAGCAGCCAAGATCTCCTTTCCCGGGTGGGCAATCAAGAGACCCAGTACTTC. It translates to CASSQDLLSRVGNQETQYF.

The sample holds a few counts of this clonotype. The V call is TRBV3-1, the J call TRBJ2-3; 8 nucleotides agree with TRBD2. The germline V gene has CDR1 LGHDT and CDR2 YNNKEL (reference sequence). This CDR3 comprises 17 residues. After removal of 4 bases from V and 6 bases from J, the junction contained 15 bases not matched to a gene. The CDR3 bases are TGTGCCAGCAGCCGTAGACACTTGATAGCGGGGCGGGATACGCAGTATTTT. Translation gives CASSRRHLIAGRDTQYF.

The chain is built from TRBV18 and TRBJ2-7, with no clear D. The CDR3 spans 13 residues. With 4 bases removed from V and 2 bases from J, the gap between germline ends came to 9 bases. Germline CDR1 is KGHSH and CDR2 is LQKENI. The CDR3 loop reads CASSLFATYEQYF. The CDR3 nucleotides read TGTGCCAGCTCACTGTTCGCCACCTACGAGCAGTACTTC. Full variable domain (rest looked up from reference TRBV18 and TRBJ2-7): NAGVMQNPRHLVRRRGQEARLRCSPMKGHSHVYWYRQLPEEGLKFMVYLQKENIIDESGMPKERFSAEFPKEGPSILRIQQVVRGDSAAYFCASSLFATYEQYFGPGTRLTVT.

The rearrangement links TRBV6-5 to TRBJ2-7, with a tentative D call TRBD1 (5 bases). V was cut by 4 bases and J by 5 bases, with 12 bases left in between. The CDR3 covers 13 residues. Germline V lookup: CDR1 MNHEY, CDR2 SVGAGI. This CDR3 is CASSSGRADEQYV. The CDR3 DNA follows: TGTGCCAGCAGTTCGGGCAGGGCCGACGAGCAGTACGTC.

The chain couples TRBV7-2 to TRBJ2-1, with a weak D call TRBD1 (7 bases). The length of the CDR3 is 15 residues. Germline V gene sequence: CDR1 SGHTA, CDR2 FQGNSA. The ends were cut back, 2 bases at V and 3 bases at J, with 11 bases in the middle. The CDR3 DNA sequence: TGTGCCAGCAGCTTACAGGGGGGATACTACAATGAGCAGTTCTTC. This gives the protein CASSLQGGYYNEQFF.

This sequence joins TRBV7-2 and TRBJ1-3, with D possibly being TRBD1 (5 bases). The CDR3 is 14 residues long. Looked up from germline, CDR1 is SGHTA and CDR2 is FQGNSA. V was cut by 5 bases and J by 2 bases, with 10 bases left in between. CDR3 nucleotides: TGTGCCAGCAGCCCCGGGACTGCTGGAAACACCATATATTTT. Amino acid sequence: CASSPGTAGNTIYF. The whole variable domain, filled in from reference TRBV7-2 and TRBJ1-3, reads GAGVSQSPSNKVTEKGKDVELRCDPISGHTALYWYRQSLGQGLEFLIYFQGNSAPDKSGLPSDRFSAERTGGSVSTLTIQRTQQEDSAVYLCASSPGTAGNTIYFGEGSWLTVV.

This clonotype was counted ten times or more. Written as DNA, the CDR3 is TGCAGCGTTGAAGGACAGGGAAAAAACATTCAGTACTTC. Its protein is CSVEGQGKNIQYF. V usage is TRBV29-1 and J usage is TRBJ2-4, with 7 bases aligning to TRBD1. The CDR3 sequence is 13 residues long. V shed 1 base, J shed 4 bases, and the junction held 1 base outside the gene matches. From germline, CDR1 is SQVTM and CDR2 ANQGSEA.